This T cell receptor beta chain was profiled in a study of vaccination and CD4 T cells after COVID-19. Study in general: Those taking part got two shots of either the BNT162b2 or the mRNA-1273 vaccine.

Cultured CD4+ T cell DNA was sequenced using the Oncomine TCR Beta short-read assay. TCRdb redid the calling of the PCR reads with MiXCR, one entry per CDR3 protein. The sample yields several thousand distinct CDR3 sequences, about 34% seen once. A note on this clonotype: The target antigen is unknown.

Treatment denoted: approximately nine-day PBMC culture with coronavirus spike peptide pools or control peptides (ViraFEST assay). Pre-COVID-19 pandemic sampling (2011-2018) yielded the unexposed donor's CD4+ T cells. The germline V and J ends were trimmed by 8 bases and 5 bases, with 24 bases remaining between them. CDR1 and CDR2 (germline): DFQATT, SNEGSKA (reference sequence). The CDR3 extends over 15 amino acids. The rearrangement uses TRBV20-1 and TRBJ1-1; D might be TRBD1 (5 bases). Sample: CD4+ T cells from blood, cultured in vitro. The clonotype originates from a human donor in good health. CDR3 bases: TGCAGTCACAACGGGCCGGGGGGTGGAGCGACTGAAGCTTTCTTT. It specifies CSHNGPGGGATEAFF.